These 21 T cell receptor beta chains originate from one sample sequenced in a study of T cell responses to AZD1222 COVID-19 vaccine. Generated by immunoSEQ multiplex PCR, the TCRdb table keeps only in-frame clones and is missing some. Of 120,000 or so clones in the sample, about nine tenths were seen once. Material: peripheral blood, obtained on day 0 of AZD1222 vaccination. The receptors were gathered from an adult in good health.

This rearrangement joins TRBV12-3 or TRBV12-4 to TRBJ2-7, with D maybe TRBD1 (5 bases). This CDR3 comprises 13 residues. V lost 3 bases and J 6 bases, leaving 12 bases between the germline ends. The CDR3 protein is CASSFLQGGEQYF. CDR3 nucleotide sequence: TGTGCCAGCAGTTTTCTCCAGGGTGGCGAGCAGTACTTC.

The gene calls are TRBV19 and TRBJ1-1, with D possibly being TRBD1 (6 bases). With 8 bases removed from V and 1 base from J, the gap between germline ends came to 14 bases. CDR3 length equals 14 residues. Germline lookup yields CDR1 LNHDA and CDR2 SQIVND (reference sequence). The CDR3 nucleotides read TGTGCCAGTGTGGGTTGGACAGAGAACACTGAAGCTTTCTTT. This encodes CASVGWTENTEAFF. The complete variable domain, with remaining parts taken from reference TRBV19 and TRBJ1-1, reads DGGITQSPKYLFRKEGQNVTLSCEQNLNHDAMYWYRQDPGQGLRLIYYSQIVNDFQKGDIAEGYSVSREKKESFPLTVTSAQKNPTAFYLCASVGWTENTEAFFGQGTRLTVV.

This chain joins TRBV20-1 and TRBJ1-2; D is unresolved. The CDR3 runs to 10 residues. Germline V gene lookup returns CDR1 DFQATT and CDR2 SNEGSKA (reference sequence). Trimming took 4 bases from V and 3 from J, leaving 3 bases between them. The CDR3 protein is CSATDYGYTF. In DNA, the CDR3 is TGCAGTGCTACGGACTATGGCTACACCTTC.

The gene calls are TRBV5-1 and TRBJ2-1, with D perhaps TRBD2 (6 bases). There are 15 residues in the CDR3. Germline CDR1 is SGHRS and CDR2 is YFSETQ. Trimming left V 1 base short and J 15 bases short, with 23 bases between. The CDR3 is CASSLNGGSASTRFF. The DNA of the CDR3 is TGCGCCAGCAGCTTGAACGGGGGATCCGCCTCCACCCGGTTCTTC.

The chain couples TRBV11-2 to TRBJ2-7; D gene ambiguous. The ends were cut back, 1 base at V and 0 bases at J, with 10 bases in the middle. This CDR3 spans 15 amino acids. CDR1 and CDR2 from the germline V gene are SGHAT and FQNNGV. The CDR3 loop is CASSLGTASSYEQYF. CDR3 sequence (DNA): TGTGCCAGCAGCTTAGGAACAGCCAGCTCCTACGAGCAGTACTTC.

The CDR3: CASSLDRDNSPLHF. The DNA of the CDR3 is TGTGCCAGCTCACTGGACAGGGATAATTCACCCCTCCACTTT. The chain is built from TRBV18 and TRBJ1-6; 8 nucleotides match TRBD1. Trimming removed 4 bases from V and 5 bases from J; junction bases left unmatched: 1. This CDR3 has 14 residues. Germline CDR1 KGHSH, CDR2 LQKENI. The entire variable domain, with the rest obtained from reference TRBV18 and TRBJ1-6, is as follows: NAGVMQNPRHLVRRRGQEARLRCSPMKGHSHVYWYRQLPEEGLKFMVYLQKENIIDESGMPKERFSAEFPKEGPSILRIQQVVRGDSAAYFCASSLDRDNSPLHFGNGTRLTVT.

The chain has TRBV18 and TRBJ1-4; the match to TRBD1 covers 7 bases. The J segment lost 6 bases and the V segment lost 4 bases, leaving 8 bases of the junction unmatched. The CDR3 runs to 15 residues. Germline V gene lookup returns CDR1 KGHSH and CDR2 LQKENI. DNA for the CDR3: TGTGCCAGCTCACGGCGACAGGGAAGTGATGAAAAACTGTTTTTT. Translation gives CASSRRQGSDEKLFF.

V gene TRBV5-8 combines with J gene TRBJ2-7; D unresolved. Trimming stripped 10 bases from V and 3 bases from J, with 14 bases between. The CDR3 is 12 residues long. Germline V CDR1 and CDR2: SGHTS, YDEGEE. CDR3 DNA: TGTGCCCTAAGCCCCCAAGGCTACGAGCAGTACTTC. Its protein is CALSPQGYEQYF.

This chain uses TRBV19 with TRBJ2-7; D unresolved. CDR3 length: 13 residues. V was trimmed by 4 bases and J by 3 bases, leaving 10 bases between them. CDR1 and CDR2 (germline): LNHDA, SQIVND (reference sequence). This chain's CDR3 is CASSNGRSYEQYF. CDR3 bases: TGTGCCAGTAGTAATGGCAGGAGCTACGAGCAGTACTTC.

In its sample, this clone was seen a few times. J is TRBJ1-2 and V is TRBV5-4; the match to TRBD1 covers 7 bases. This CDR3 has 13 residues. V was clipped by 4 bases and J by 7 bases; unmatched bases: 7. Germline V gene data show CDR1 as SGHNT and CDR2 as YYREEE (reference sequence). CDR3 amino acids: CASSPDREGGYTF. The CDR3 DNA reads as TGTGCCAGCAGCCCTGACAGGGAGGGTGGCTACACCTTC.

The V gene is TRBV5-1, the J gene TRBJ1-1; 8 bases align to TRBD1. This CDR3 contains 14 residues. After removal of 7 bases from V and 1 base from J, the junction contained 6 bases not matched to a gene. CDR1 is SGHRS and CDR2 is YFSETQ in the germline V gene. This CDR3 is CASDRTGSNTEAFF. The CDR3 DNA sequence: TGCGCCAGCGATCGGACAGGGTCGAACACTGAAGCTTTCTTT.

This chain uses TRBV3-1 (or the pseudogene TRBV3-2) with TRBJ1-1; D is undetermined. Deletions cut 1 base from V and 4 bases from J, with 7 bases between. The CDR3 has 13 amino acids. Germline CDR1 and CDR2: LGHDT and YNNKEL (reference sequence). The CDR3 bases are TGTGCCAGCAGCCAAGGGGTGGGCACTGAAGCTTTCTTT. Translation: CASSQGVGTEAFF.

The V and J genes are TRBV14 and TRBJ1-2; 9 bases agree with TRBD1. The trim removed 3 bases at V and 8 bases at J, leaving 13 bases unmatched. CDR3 length equals 16 residues. The germline V gene has CDR1 SGHDN and CDR2 FVKESK. The CDR3 sequence is CASSQQAGTGSIGYTF. CDR3 sequence (DNA): TGTGCCAGCAGCCAGCAGGCCGGGACAGGGTCTATCGGCTACACCTTC.

The gene calls are TRBV4-1 and TRBJ1-1, with D perhaps matching TRBD1 (5 bases). The CDR3 contains 15 residues. The germline CDR1 and CDR2 sequences are MGHRA and YSYEKL. Deletions cut 5 bases from V and 7 bases from J, with 20 bases between. For the CDR3, the DNA is TGCGCCAGCAGCAGCGGGCCCGAGCGGGGGGATGAAGCTTTCTTT. Translating gives CASSSGPERGDEAFF.

The chain couples TRBV9 to TRBJ1-1; D is unclear. The CDR3 loop spans 16 amino acids. Germline values: CDR1 SGDLS, CDR2 YYNGEE. V was trimmed by 2 bases and J by 1 base, leaving 15 bases between them. Here the CDR3 reads CASSVGEGEGNTEAFF. In DNA, the CDR3 is TGTGCCAGCAGCGTTGGTGAGGGCGAGGGGAACACTGAAGCTTTCTTT.

This rearrangement joins TRBV5-1 to TRBJ2-3; TRBD2 agrees at 10 bases. Germline V CDR1 and CDR2: SGHRS, YFSETQ. This CDR3 has 15 residues. J was trimmed by 0 bases and V by 5 bases; bases with no gene match: 3. The CDR3 coding sequence is TGCGCCAGCAGAACGACTAGCGGGAGCACAGATACGCAGTATTTT. Translating it yields CASRTTSGSTDTQYF.

The rearrangement uses TRBV7-2 and TRBJ2-5; D is unresolved. This CDR3 is 15 amino acids long. Looked up from germline, CDR1 is SGHTA and CDR2 is FQGNSA. V was pared by 1 base and J by 2 bases, with 11 bases between. As DNA, the CDR3 is TGTGCCAGCAGCTTAGTTTGGCTAGTTCAAGAGACCCAGTACTTC. Protein: CASSLVWLVQETQYF.

The V call is TRBV19, the J call TRBJ1-5, with a weak D call TRBD1 (5 bases). V shed 5 bases and J shed 2 bases, with 22 bases lying between them. This CDR3 comprises 18 residues. Germline CDR1 and CDR2: LNHDA and SQIVND (reference sequence). The CDR3 sequence: CASSPRDSTPRGNQPQHF. In DNA form, the CDR3 reads TGTGCCAGTAGTCCGCGGGACTCAACACCCAGGGGCAATCAGCCCCAGCATTTT.

V gene TRBV20-1 combines with J gene TRBJ1-2; no firm D call. This CDR3 is built from 11 residues. Deletions cut 1 base from V and 7 bases from J, with 7 bases between. Germline V gene sequence: CDR1 DFQATT, CDR2 SNEGSKA (reference sequence). DNA for the CDR3: TGCAGTGCTAGAGCCCCGGGTGGCTACACCTTC. This gives the protein CSARAPGGYTF.

The CDR3, as DNA: TGTGCCAGCAGCCCGTCGACAGGGGGCACTGAAGCTTTCTTT. Protein sequence: CASSPSTGGTEAFF. The chain combines TRBV7-2 with TRBJ1-1, with TRBD1 matching over 9 bases. Germline-derived CDR1 and CDR2 are SGHTA and FQGNSA. The CDR3 length is 14 residues. The junction had 5 bases not matched to a gene; V was cut back by 5 bases and J by 4 bases.

This clone was found once. The chain has TRBV6-5 and TRBJ2-2; D unresolved. Germline values: CDR1 MNHEY, CDR2 SVGAGI. V was shortened by 4 bases and J by 1 base, with 4 bases between the two germline ends. CDR3 length: 13 amino acids. CDR3 amino acids: CASSSGNTGELFF. The CDR3 coding sequence is TGTGCCAGCAGTTCGGGGAACACCGGGGAGCTGTTTTTT.